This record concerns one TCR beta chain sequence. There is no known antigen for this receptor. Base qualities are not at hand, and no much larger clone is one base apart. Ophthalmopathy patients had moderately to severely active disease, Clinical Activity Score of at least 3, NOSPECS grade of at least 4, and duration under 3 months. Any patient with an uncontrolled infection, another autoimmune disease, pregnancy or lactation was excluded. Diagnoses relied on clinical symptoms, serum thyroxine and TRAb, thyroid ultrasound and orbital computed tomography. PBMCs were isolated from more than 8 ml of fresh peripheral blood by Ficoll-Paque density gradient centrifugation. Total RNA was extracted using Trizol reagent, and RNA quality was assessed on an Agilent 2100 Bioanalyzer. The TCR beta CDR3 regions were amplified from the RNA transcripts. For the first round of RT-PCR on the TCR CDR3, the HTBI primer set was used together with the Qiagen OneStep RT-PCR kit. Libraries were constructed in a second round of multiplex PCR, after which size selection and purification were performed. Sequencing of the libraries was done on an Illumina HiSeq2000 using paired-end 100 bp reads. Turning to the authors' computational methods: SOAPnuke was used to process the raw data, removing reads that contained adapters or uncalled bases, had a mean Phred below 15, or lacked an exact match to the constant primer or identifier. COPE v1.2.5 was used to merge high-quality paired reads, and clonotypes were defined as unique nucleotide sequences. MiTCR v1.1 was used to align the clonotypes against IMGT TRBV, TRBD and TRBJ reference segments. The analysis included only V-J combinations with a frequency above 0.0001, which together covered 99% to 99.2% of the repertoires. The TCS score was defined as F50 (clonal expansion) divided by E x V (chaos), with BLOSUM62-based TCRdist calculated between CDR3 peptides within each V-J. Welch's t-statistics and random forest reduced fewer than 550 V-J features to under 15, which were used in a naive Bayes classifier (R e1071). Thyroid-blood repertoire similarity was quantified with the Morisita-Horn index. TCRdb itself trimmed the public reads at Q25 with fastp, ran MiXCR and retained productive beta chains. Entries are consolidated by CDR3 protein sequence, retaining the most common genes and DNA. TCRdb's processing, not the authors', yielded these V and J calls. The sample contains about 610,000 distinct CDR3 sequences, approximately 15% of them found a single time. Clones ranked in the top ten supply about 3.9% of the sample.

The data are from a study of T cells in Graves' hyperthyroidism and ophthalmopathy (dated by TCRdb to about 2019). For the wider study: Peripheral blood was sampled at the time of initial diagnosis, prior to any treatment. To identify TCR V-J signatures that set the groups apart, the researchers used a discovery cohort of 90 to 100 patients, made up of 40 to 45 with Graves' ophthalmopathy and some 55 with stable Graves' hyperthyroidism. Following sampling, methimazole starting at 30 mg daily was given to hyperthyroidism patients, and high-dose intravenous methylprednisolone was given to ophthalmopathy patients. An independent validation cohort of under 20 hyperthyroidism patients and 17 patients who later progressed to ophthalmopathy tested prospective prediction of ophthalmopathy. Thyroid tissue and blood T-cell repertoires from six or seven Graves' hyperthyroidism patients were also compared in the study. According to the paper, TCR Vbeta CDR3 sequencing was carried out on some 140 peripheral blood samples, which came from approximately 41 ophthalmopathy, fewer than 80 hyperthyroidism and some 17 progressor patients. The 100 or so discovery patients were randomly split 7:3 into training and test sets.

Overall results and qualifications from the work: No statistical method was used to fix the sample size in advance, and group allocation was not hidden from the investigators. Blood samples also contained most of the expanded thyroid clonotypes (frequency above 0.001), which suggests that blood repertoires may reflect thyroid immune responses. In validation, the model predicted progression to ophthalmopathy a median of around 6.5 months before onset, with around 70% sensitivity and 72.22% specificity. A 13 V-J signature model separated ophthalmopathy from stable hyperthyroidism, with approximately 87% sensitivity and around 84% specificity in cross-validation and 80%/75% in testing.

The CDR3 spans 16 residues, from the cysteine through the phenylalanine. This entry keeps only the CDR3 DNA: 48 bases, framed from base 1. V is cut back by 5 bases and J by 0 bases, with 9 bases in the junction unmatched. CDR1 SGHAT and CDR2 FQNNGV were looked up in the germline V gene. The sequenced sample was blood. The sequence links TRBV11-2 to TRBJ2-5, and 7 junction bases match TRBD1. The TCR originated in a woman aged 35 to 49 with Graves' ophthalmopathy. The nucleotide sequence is TGTGCCAGCAGCGGTAACAGAGGGGGCTACCAAGAGACCCAGTACTTC. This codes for CASSGNRGGYQETQYF. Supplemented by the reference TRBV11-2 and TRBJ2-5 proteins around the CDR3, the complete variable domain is EAGVAQSPRYKIIEKRQSVAFWCNPISGHATLYWYQQILGQGPKLLIQFQNNGVVDDSQLPKDRFSAERLKGVDSTLKIQPAKLEDSAVYLCASSGNRGGYQETQYFGPGTRLLVL.